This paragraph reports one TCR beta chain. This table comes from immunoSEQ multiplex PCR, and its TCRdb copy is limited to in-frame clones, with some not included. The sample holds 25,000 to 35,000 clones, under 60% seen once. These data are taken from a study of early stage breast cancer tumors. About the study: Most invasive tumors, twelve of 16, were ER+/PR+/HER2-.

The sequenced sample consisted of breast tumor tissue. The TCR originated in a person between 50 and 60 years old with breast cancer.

In DNA, the CDR3 is TGTGCCAGCAGCGTAGGAACTAGCGGGTGGGGTACGCAGTATTTT. This translates into CASSVGTSGWGTQYF. The chain has TRBV9 and TRBJ2-3; 9 nucleotides line up with TRBD2. This CDR3 spans 15 amino acids. Germline CDR1 SGDLS, CDR2 YYNGEE. V was pared by 0 bases and J by 8 bases, with 7 bases of the junction left unmatched.